This T cell receptor beta chain was captured by sequencing in a study of T cell responses to AZD1222 COVID-19 vaccine. The repertoire was sequenced with immunoSEQ multiplex PCR; TCRdb's copy has only in-frame clones and lacks some. The sample includes just under 100,000 clones, around nine tenths of them seen just once. The sample here was peripheral blood, taken on day 0 of AZD1222 vaccination. The receptor was derived from an adult in good health.

CDR3 sequence: CSVVRGEAFF. In DNA form, the CDR3 reads TGCAGCGTTGTGAGGGGTGAAGCTTTCTTT. V is TRBV29-1 and J is TRBJ1-1; D possibly corresponds to TRBD1 (5 bases). The CDR3 contains 10 residues. In germline, CDR1 is SQVTM, CDR2 ANQGSEA. Trimming took 4 bases from V and 7 from J, leaving 7 bases between them.